This T cell receptor beta chain was documented in a study of blood T cell repertoires in COVID-19. On the study more broadly: Samples taken during acute and convalescent COVID-19 were collected in the United States, Italy and Spain.

This clone turned up a few times. Sequencing was performed with immunoSEQ multiplex PCR; in TCRdb, only in-frame clones are kept and a portion is missing. The sample has roughly 120,000 clones, roughly 84% seen once. From germline, CDR1 is SGHDT and CDR2 YYEEEE. There are 13 residues in the CDR3. Trimming pared 1 base from V and 7 bases from J, leaving 11 bases between. The TCR originated in a woman between 50 and 59 years old with acute or convalescent COVID-19. Sequenced input: peripheral blood. The V call is TRBV5-6, the J call TRBJ1-1, with D uncertain. The CDR3 spells CASSLKGRNEAFF. CDR3 in DNA: TGTGCCAGCAGCTTGAAAGGCAGGAATGAAGCTTTCTTT.